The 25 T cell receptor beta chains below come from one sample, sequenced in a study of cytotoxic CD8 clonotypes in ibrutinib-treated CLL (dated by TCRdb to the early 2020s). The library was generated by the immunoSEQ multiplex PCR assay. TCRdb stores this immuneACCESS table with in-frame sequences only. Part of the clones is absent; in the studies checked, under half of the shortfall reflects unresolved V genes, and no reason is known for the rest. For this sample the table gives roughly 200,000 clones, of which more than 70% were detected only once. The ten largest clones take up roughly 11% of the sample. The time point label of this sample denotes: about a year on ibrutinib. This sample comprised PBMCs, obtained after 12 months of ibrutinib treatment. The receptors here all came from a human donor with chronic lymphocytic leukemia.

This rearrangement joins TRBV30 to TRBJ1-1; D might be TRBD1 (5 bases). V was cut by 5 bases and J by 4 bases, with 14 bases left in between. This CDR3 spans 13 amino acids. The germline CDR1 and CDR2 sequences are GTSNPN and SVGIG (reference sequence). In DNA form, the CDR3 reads TGTGCCTGGGGGGCGCGGGTTAGCACTGAAGCTTTCTTT. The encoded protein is CAWGARVSTEAFF.

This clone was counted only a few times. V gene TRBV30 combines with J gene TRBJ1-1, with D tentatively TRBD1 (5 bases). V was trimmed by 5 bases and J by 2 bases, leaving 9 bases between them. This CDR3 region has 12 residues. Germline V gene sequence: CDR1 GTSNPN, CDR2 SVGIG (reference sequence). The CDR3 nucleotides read TGTGCCTGGGGCAGGGTAAACACTGAAGCTTTCTTT. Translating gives CAWGRVNTEAFF.

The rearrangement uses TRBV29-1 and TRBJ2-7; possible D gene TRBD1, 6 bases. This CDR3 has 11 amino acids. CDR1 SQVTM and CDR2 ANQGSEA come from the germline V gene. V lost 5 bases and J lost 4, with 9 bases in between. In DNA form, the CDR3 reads TGCAGCGTTTTACAGGGTTACGAGCAGTACTTC. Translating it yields CSVLQGYEQYF.

CDR3 residues: CASSLQGWGTDTQYF. CDR3 nucleotides: TGTGCCAGCAGTCTACAGGGGTGGGGCACAGATACGCAGTATTTT. The chain is built from TRBV6-5 and TRBJ2-3, with 7 bases fitting TRBD1. The CDR3 length is 15 residues. From germline, CDR1 is MNHEY and CDR2 SVGAGI. J was trimmed by 1 base and V by 5 bases; bases with no gene match: 6.

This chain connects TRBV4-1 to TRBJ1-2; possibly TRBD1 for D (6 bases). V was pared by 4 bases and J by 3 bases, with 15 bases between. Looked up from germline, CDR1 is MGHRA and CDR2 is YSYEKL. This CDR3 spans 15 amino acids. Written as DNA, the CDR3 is TGCGCCAGCAGCCTACCGGGTAGGGGGTACTATGGCTACACCTTC. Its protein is CASSLPGRGYYGYTF.

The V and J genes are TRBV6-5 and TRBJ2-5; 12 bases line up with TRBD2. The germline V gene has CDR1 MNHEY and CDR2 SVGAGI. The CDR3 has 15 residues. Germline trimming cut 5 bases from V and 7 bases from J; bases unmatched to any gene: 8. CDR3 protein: CASSPSGGAYGTQYF. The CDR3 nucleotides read TGTGCCAGCAGTCCTAGCGGGGGGGCTTATGGGACCCAGTACTTC.

The CDR3 loop is CASSLWDRNTGELFF. The CDR3 coding sequence is TGCGCCAGCAGCTTATGGGACAGGAACACCGGGGAGCTGTTTTTT. This chain uses TRBV5-1 with TRBJ2-2; 7 nucleotides align to TRBD1. Germline-derived CDR1 and CDR2 are SGHRS and YFSETQ. With 2 bases clipped from V and 1 base from J, the junction kept 2 bases outside the gene matches. The CDR3 runs 15 residues.

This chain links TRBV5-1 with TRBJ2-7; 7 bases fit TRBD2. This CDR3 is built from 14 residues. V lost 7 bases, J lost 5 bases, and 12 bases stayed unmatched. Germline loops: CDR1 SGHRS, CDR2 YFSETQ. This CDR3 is CASRTSAGADEQYF. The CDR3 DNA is TGCGCCAGCCGCACCTCGGCGGGAGCGGACGAGCAGTACTTC.

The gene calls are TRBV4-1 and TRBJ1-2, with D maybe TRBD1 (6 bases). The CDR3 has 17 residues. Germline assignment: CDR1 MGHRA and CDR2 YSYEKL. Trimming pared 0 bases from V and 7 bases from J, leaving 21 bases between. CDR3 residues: CASSQDPWGGVFVGYTF. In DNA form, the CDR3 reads TGCGCCAGCAGCCAAGATCCCTGGGGGGGCGTGTTTGTTGGCTACACCTTC.

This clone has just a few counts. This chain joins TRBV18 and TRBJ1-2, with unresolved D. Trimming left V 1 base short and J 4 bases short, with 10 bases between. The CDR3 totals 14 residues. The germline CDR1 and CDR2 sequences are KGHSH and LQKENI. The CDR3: CASSPLGESYGYTF. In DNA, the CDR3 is TGTGCCAGCTCACCACTCGGGGAGTCCTATGGCTACACCTTC.

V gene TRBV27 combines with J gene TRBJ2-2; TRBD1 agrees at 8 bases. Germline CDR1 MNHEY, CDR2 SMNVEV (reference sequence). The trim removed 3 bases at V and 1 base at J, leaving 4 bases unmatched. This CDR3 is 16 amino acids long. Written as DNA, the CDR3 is TGTGCCAGCAGTTTCGACGGACAGGGGAACACCGGGGAGCTGTTTTTT. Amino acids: CASSFDGQGNTGELFF.

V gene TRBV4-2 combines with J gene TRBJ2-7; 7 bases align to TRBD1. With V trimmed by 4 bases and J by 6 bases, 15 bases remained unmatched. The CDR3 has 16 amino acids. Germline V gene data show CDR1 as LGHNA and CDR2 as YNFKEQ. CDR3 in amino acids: CASSPRAGGTTGEQYF. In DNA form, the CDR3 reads TGTGCCAGCAGCCCGCGGGCAGGGGGTACTACGGGCGAGCAGTACTTC.

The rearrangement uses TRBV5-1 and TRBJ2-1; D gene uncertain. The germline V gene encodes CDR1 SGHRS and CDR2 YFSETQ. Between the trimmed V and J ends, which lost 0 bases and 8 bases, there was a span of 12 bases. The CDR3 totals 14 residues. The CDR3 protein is CASSLDISNDEQFF. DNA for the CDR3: TGCGCCAGCAGCTTGGATATCAGTAACGATGAGCAGTTCTTC.

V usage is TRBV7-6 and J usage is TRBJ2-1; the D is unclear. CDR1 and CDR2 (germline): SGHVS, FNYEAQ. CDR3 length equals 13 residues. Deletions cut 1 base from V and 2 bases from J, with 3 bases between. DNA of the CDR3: TGTGCCAGCAGCTTAGAGACCTACAATGAGCAGTTCTTC. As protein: CASSLETYNEQFF.

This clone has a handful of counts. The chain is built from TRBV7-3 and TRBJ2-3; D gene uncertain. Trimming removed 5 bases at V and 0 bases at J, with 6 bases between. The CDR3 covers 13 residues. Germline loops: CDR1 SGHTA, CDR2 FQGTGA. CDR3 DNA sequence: TGTGCCAGCAGCATGGGGAGCACAGATACGCAGTATTTT. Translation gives CASSMGSTDTQYF. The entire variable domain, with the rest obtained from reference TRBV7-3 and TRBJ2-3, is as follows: GAGVSQTPSNKVTEKGKYVELRCDPISGHTALYWYRQSLGQGPEFLIYFQGTGAADDSGLPNDRFFAVRPEGSVSTLKIQRTERGDSAVYLCASSMGSTDTQYFGPGTRLTVL.

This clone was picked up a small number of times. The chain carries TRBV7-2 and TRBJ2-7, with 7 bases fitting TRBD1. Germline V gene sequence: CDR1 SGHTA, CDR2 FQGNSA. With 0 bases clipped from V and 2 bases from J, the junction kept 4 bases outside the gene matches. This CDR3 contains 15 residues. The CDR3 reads CASSLAGQSAYEQYF. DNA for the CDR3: TGTGCCAGCAGCTTAGCGGGACAGAGCGCCTACGAGCAGTACTTC.

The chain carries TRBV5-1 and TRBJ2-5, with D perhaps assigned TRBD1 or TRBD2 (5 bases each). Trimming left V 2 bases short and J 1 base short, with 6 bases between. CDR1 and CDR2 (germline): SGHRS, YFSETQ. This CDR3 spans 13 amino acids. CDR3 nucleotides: TGCGCCAGCAGCTTCGGGACCCAAGAGACCCAGTACTTC. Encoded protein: CASSFGTQETQYF.

The chain's CDR3 is CASSEAGVTYYNEQFF. In nucleotides, the CDR3 is TGTGCCAGCAGTGAAGCGGGGGTGACTTACTACAATGAGCAGTTCTTC. The chain carries TRBV6-1 and TRBJ2-1; either TRBD1 or TRBD2 may fit D (5 bases each). Trimming removed 0 bases at V and 3 bases at J, with 12 bases between. The CDR3 sequence is 16 residues long. Per germline, CDR1 MNHNS and CDR2 SASEGT.

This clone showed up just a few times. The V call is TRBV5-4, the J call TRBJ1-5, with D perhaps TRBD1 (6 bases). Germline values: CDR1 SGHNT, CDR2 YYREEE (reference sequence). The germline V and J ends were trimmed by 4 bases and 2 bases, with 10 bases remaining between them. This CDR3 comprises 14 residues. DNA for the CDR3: TGTGCCAGCAGCCAGGGGACGGGCAATCAGCCCCAGCATTTT. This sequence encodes CASSQGTGNQPQHF.

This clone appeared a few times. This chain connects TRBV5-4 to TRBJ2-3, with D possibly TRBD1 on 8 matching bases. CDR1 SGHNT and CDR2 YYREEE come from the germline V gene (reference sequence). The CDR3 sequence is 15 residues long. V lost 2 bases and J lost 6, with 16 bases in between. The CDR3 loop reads CASSFRTGRADTQYF. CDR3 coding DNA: TGTGCCAGCAGCTTCAGGACAGGGAGGGCCGATACGCAGTATTTT.

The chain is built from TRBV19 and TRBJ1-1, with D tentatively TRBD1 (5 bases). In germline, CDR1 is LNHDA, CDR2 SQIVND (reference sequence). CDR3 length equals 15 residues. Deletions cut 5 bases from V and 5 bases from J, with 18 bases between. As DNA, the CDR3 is TGTGCCAGTAGTCATAGGCGGGGGGGGACTACTGAAGCTTTCTTT. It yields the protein CASSHRRGGTTEAFF.

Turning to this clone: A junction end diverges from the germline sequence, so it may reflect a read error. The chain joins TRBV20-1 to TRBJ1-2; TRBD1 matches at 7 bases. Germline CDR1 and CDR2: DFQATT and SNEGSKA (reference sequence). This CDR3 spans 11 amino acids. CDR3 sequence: CSARDARDRPF. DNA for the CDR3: TGCAGTGCTAGAGATGCCCGGGACAGACCGTTC.

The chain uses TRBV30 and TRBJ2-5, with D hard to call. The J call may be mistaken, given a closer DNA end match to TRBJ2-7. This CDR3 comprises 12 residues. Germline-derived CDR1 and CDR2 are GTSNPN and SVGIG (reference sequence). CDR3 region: CAWNIPSYEQYF. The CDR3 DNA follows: TGTGCCTGGAATATCCCCAGCTACGAGCAGTACTTC.

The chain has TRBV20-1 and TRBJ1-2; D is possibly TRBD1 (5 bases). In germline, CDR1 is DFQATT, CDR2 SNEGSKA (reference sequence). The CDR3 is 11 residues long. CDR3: CRGTTNYGYTF. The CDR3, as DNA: TGCAGGGGGACTACTAACTATGGCTACACCTTC.

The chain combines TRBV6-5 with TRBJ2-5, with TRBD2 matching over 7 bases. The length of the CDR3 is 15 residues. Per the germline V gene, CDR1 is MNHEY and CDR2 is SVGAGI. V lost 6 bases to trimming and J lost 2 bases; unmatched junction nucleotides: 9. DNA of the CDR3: TGTGCCAGCAGATCGGTACTAGCGTCGCAAGAGACCCAGTACTTC. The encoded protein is CASRSVLASQETQYF.